The rows below give T cell receptor beta chains drawn from one sample of a study of OX40 agonist ivuxolimab in advanced cancers. Assay: immunoSEQ multiplex PCR; the TCRdb copy retains only in-frame clones and omits some. The sample lists around 100,000 clones; around nine tenths were seen once. This specimen consisted of CD4+ or CD8+ T cells sorted from blood, obtained in a trial of the OX40 agonist ivuxolimab. The receptors come from an adult with an advanced solid tumor such as melanoma, head and neck, liver or kidney cancer. The CDR3 runs from the conserved cysteine through the conserved F or W. Each record gives: D gene, J gene, V gene, clone size, CDR3 protein, CDR3 DNA. A D gene is named only where the DNA matches it firmly. Where a row states a size, it is once, few, many or the class of an expanded clone; other rows omit it.

D: TRBD1; J: TRBJ1-2; V: TRBV15; size: .; CDR3: CATSPRQGGGYTF; DNA: TGTGCCACCAGCCCCCGACAGGGAGGGGGCTACACCTTC
D: .; J: TRBJ2-7; V: TRBV20-1; size: .; CDR3: CSAPRVGEQYF; DNA: TGCAGTGCTCCCCGGGTCGGCGAGCAGTACTTC
D: .; J: TRBJ1-2; V: TRBV7-9; size: .; CDR3: CASSQPARSGYTF; DNA: TGTGCCAGCAGCCAACCAGCGAGGAGCGGCTACACCTTC
D: TRBD2; J: TRBJ2-1; V: TRBV5-4; size: .; CDR3: CASSSGTSGRYEQFF; DNA: TGTGCCAGCAGCTCCGGGACTAGCGGGAGGTATGAGCAGTTCTTC
D: TRBD1; J: TRBJ2-7; V: TRBV23-1; size: .; CDR3: CASSLGQGFYEQYF; DNA: TGCGCCAGCAGCCTGGGACAGGGGTTCTACGAGCAGTACTTC
D: .; J: TRBJ2-1; V: TRBV10-3; size: .; CDR3: CAISETGNEQFF; DNA: TGTGCCATCAGTGAGACTGGGAATGAGCAGTTCTTC
D: TRBD2; J: TRBJ2-7; V: TRBV27; size: .; CDR3: CASSFGGDEQYF; DNA: TGTGCCAGCAGTTTTGGGGGGGACGAGCAGTACTTC
D: .; J: TRBJ2-6; V: TRBV10-3; size: .; CDR3: CAISESVGGANVLTF; DNA: TGTGCCATCAGTGAGTCGGTTGGTGGGGCCAACGTCCTGACTTTC
D: .; J: TRBJ1-1; V: TRBV6-6; size: few; CDR3: CASSSNLNTEAFF; DNA: TGTGCCAGCAGTTCAAATCTGAACACTGAAGCTTTCTTT
D: .; J: TRBJ2-3; V: TRBV5-1; size: once; CDR3: CASSLGSSGSTDTQYF; DNA: TGCGCCAGCAGCTTGGGAAGTAGCGGTAGCACAGATACGCAGTATTTT
D: .; J: TRBJ1-1; V: TRBV30; size: .; CDR3: CAWSVYFGRGEAFF; DNA: TGTGCCTGGAGTGTATATTTTGGGCGGGGTGAAGCTTTCTTT
D: .; J: TRBJ2-6; V: TRBV29-1; size: .; CDR3: CSVEVVGSSGANVLTF; DNA: TGCAGCGTTGAAGTGGTAGGCAGCTCTGGGGCCAACGTCCTGACTTTC
D: TRBD2; J: TRBJ2-7; V: TRBV10-3; size: .; CDR3: CAISEGLAAYEQYF; DNA: TGTGCCATCAGTGAGGGACTAGCGGCCTACGAGCAGTACTTC
D: TRBD1; J: TRBJ2-7; V: TRBV5-6; size: .; CDR3: CASSWAGTGVPYEQYF; DNA: TGTGCCAGCAGCTGGGCCGGGACAGGGGTTCCCTACGAGCAGTACTTC
D: TRBD1; J: TRBJ2-7; V: TRBV18; size: .; CDR3: CASSQGQGYEQYF; DNA: TGTGCCAGCTCACAAGGACAGGGCTACGAGCAGTACTTC
D: TRBD1; J: TRBJ2-5; V: TRBV28; size: .; CDR3: CASRGTGAGQQYF; DNA: TGTGCCAGCAGGGGGACAGGTGCCGGCCAGCAGTACTTC
D: .; J: TRBJ2-6; V: TRBV7-9; size: .; CDR3: CASSRSSGANVLTF; DNA: TGTGCCAGCAGTCGGTCGTCTGGGGCCAACGTCCTGACTTTC
D: TRBD1; J: TRBJ2-2; V: TRBV4-1; size: .; CDR3: CASSRTMAGTGWVNTGELFF; DNA: TGCGCCAGCAGCCGGACTATGGCCGGGACAGGGTGGGTGAACACCGGGGAGCTGTTTTTT
D: .; J: TRBJ1-2; V: TRBV30; size: few; CDR3: CAWSWVAGYTF; DNA: TGTGCCTGGAGTTGGGTCGCTGGCTACACCTTC
D: TRBD2; J: TRBJ2-7; V: TRBV30; size: .; CDR3: CAWSGVRLAGGEGYEQYF; DNA: TGTGCCTGGAGTGGCGTCAGACTAGCGGGAGGGGAAGGCTACGAGCAGTACTTC
D: .; J: TRBJ1-6; V: TRBV2; size: .; CDR3: CASRADRYNSPLHF; DNA: TGTGCCAGCAGAGCCGACAGGTATAATTCACCCCTCCACTTT
D: TRBD2; J: TRBJ2-5; V: TRBV10-3; size: .; CDR3: CAISAGPTSAGQETQYF; DNA: TGTGCCATCAGCGCCGGCCCGACTAGCGCGGGGCAAGAGACCCAGTACTTC
D: .; J: TRBJ2-2; V: TRBV5-6; size: .; CDR3: CASSSAIRSVNTGELFF; DNA: TGTGCCAGCAGCTCGGCGATCAGGAGCGTGAACACCGGGGAGCTGTTTTTT
D: .; J: TRBJ1-2; V: TRBV4-2; size: .; CDR3: CASSQQWGKDYGYTF; DNA: TGTGCCAGCAGCCAACAGTGGGGCAAAGACTATGGCTACACCTTC
D: .; J: TRBJ1-2; V: TRBV5-6; size: few; CDR3: CASSLLQGYTF; DNA: TGTGCCAGCAGCTTACTACAGGGCTACACCTTC
D: .; J: TRBJ2-3; V: TRBV30; size: .; CDR3: CAWNWGRSDTQYF; DNA: TGTGCCTGGAATTGGGGAAGATCAGATACGCAGTATTTT
D: TRBD2; J: TRBJ2-7; V: TRBV6-4; size: .; CDR3: CASIPTAASGRTYEQYF; DNA: TGTGCCAGCATTCCGACAGCGGCTAGCGGGAGAACCTACGAGCAGTACTTC
D: .; J: TRBJ2-1; V: TRBV11-2; size: few; CDR3: CASSHQLGGAVTYNEQFF; DNA: TGTGCCAGCAGCCACCAACTAGGGGGAGCAGTGACCTACAATGAGCAGTTCTTC
D: .; J: TRBJ1-2; V: TRBV28; size: once; CDR3: CASSGTGGGLNGYTF; DNA: TGTGCCAGCAGTGGGACCGGTGGTGGCTTGAATGGCTACACCTTC
D: .; J: TRBJ2-7; V: TRBV11-3; size: .; CDR3: CASSLGLPPSYEQYF; DNA: TGTGCCAGCAGCCTGGGGCTACCTCCCTCCTACGAGCAGTACTTC
D: .; J: TRBJ2-7; V: TRBV5-5; size: .; CDR3: CASSFLGDGPYEQYF; DNA: TGTGCCAGCAGCTTCCTAGGCGACGGTCCCTACGAGCAGTACTTC
D: TRBD1; J: TRBJ1-5; V: TRBV5-4; size: .; CDR3: CASSPGTGLNQPQHF; DNA: TGTGCCAGCAGTCCTGGGACAGGCCTGAATCAGCCCCAGCATTTT
D: TRBD2; J: TRBJ2-5; V: TRBV11-2; size: .; CDR3: CASSSLGTSGRGETQYF; DNA: TGTGCCAGCAGTTCCCTAGGGACTAGCGGGAGGGGAGAGACCCAGTACTTC